This T cell receptor beta chain was sequenced during a study of cytomegalovirus exposure and HLA in healthy donors (dated by TCRdb to about 2017). Study-wide context: An earlier analysis of some 550 of the donors reported 276 Gb of sequence data and 100 million to 130 million unique TCR beta sequences from approximately 180 million T cells. Roughly 300 gigabases of sequencing data and approximately 91 million unique TCR sequences made up an early release that covered several hundred HLA-typed donors. Among the 398 genotyped donors, approximately 76% belonged to the genetic ancestry cluster associated with self-reported Caucasian donors. The study aimed to test whether cataloging public T cell receptors could reveal signatures of past pathogen exposure. The study profiled the T cell repertoires of some 610 subjects by immunosequencing and related them to cytomegalovirus serostatus. Along with the roughly 700-subject first cohort, a separate validation cohort of over 90 different subjects was used. The study combined high-throughput TCR immunosequencing, statistical association of individual TCRs with disease status, and machine learning to predict cytomegalovirus infection status. A later analysis re-examined previously published TCR beta repertoires from just over 650 donors and added high-resolution HLA genotyping to investigate patterns of TCR occurrence. Rather than drawing on any new phenotypic data, the later analysis identified candidate immune exposures from TCR beta sequences and the way those sequences occurred across donors. To decide whether each TCR beta V gene segment behaved as functional or pseudogenic, an earlier analysis of nearly 600 of the donors relied on high-throughput TCR beta sequencing. Alongside the repertoire data, information on donor age, sex, ethnicity and CMV serostatus was compiled. In a later genetic analysis, genome-wide SNP genotypes for about three fifths of the 666 donors were used, and that subset was treated as a discovery cohort. Every repertoire in the discovery cohort had been generated on one and the same sequencing platform. Class I and class II HLA loci were covered by the typing at four-digit resolution. Typing coverage differed by locus: A, B, C, DRB1 and DQB1 were typed in about 629-640 donors, DQA1 in approximately 520, DPA1 in around 610, and DPB1 in around 440. Because of strong linkage in the cohort, roughly 5 DR-DQ haplotypes were treated as single units for association and clustering. Across 300 to 400 genotyped donors of the cohort, an average of approximately 220,000 unique TCR beta nucleotide sequences per donor were sequenced, and roughly 17% of those sequences were non-productive.

Receptors were amplified or captured by the immunoSEQ multiplex PCR assay. The multiplex PCR relied on a mix of 60 forward primers for TCR Vbeta segments and 13 reverse primers for TCR Jbeta segments. A multiplex PCR assay on genomic DNA amplified the CDR3 region of rearranged TCR beta genes. On the Illumina HiSeq System, the amplified TCR beta libraries were sequenced as 87-base-pair reads. As for how the authors treated the data: Across the roughly 700 repertoires, a later analysis counted tens of millions of unique TCR beta chains, 9.5 million to 12 million of which were shared by at least two donors. Raw reads were error-corrected and collapsed into unique sequences with a nearest-neighbor algorithm that merged closely related sequences to remove PCR and sequencing errors. CDR3 sequences were aligned to IMGT reference sequences to assign V, D and J gene segments. For a sequence to be retained, at least a six-nucleotide match to both a V gene segment and a J gene segment was required. A rearrangement counted as productive if the CDR3 had no stop codons and remained in frame with V and J, and every other rearrangement counted as non-productive. Following IMGT convention, CDR3 was defined as the stretch from the second conserved V-encoded cysteine to the conserved J-encoded phenylalanine. The earlier analysis of around 640 of the donors excluded sequences that lacked an unambiguous match to a single V gene segment. An earlier analysis of under 750 of the donors called V segments functional above 56.7% productive rearrangements and segregating when the between-donor standard deviation exceeded 5%. A statistical classification framework was built for diagnosing cytomegalovirus status from the catalog of TCR beta chain sequences. V and J gene assignment, in a later analysis, came from comparing TCR nucleotide sequences with IMGT/GENE-DB human TR gene sequences. Using the TCRdist pipeline, a later analysis assigned CDR3 sequences along with most-parsimonious VDJ recombination scenarios. In a later analysis, every TCR beta chain was defined by the combination of its CDR3 amino acid sequence and its V-gene family, and reads without a unique V-gene family were dropped. To address suspected cross-contamination and a sequencing artifact, a later analysis removed 592 highly shared, low-generation-probability nucleotide sequences. For each public chain, a later analysis derived a clonal expansion index from normalized ranks of inferred template counts within each repertoire. A later analysis computed generation probabilities with a VDJ recombination model fitted to out-of-frame rearrangements, and checked the results against IGoR. Hypergeometric tests were used in a later analysis to score TCR-TCR, TCR-HLA and TCR-CMV co-occurrence, with a repertoire-size bias correction applied to the TCR pairs. In a later analysis, false discovery rates were estimated by permuting HLA or CMV assignments 20 times. In a later analysis, co-occurring TCRs were grouped with DBSCAN, and TCRdist sequence similarity was added when clustering was performed within HLA-allele-positive subsets. For co-occurrence clustering, repertoires with fewer than 30,000 or more than 120,000 public chains were excluded, along with 5 or 6 repertoires with anomalous nucleotide sharing. This is the immuneACCESS table as TCRdb keeps it, with only in-frame sequences that have V and J called. A part of the clones is gone; compared with another copy, unresolved V genes explain less than half, and the rest is unexplained. V, J and clone size derive from that table, while D and trimming were established from the DNA sequence. The sample records 120,000 or so clones, more than 80% of which are singletons. The ten largest clones take up around 8.9% of the sample.

The CDR3 covers 21 residues, taking in both the cysteine and the phenylalanine. The retained sequence is limited to the CDR3, 63 bases, with the frame set at the first base. Germline trimming: 1 base from V, 0 bases from J; junction bases outside gene matches: 14. Sequences MGHRA (CDR1) and YSYEKL (CDR2) are obtained from the germline V gene. The cohort consisted of 650 to 850 healthy bone marrow donors. At the time of sampling, every cohort member was nominally healthy, though immune exposures that went unrecorded were likely present. The donor tested CMV seropositive, placing the donor among the roughly 270 seropositive members of the cohort. Each donor provided a peripheral blood sample, and peripheral blood mononuclear cells were used for TCR beta sequencing. Genomic DNA was extracted from the blood cell samples with the Qiagen DNeasy Blood Extraction Kit. Results the study describes overall, beyond this receptor: The authors suggested that the approach could potentially be generalized to other disease states and immunological phenotypes. In a later analysis, some 17,000 TCR beta sequences were associated with specific HLA alleles at a false discovery rate of 0.05. HLA typing was unavailable for some donors at each locus, so association tests used only the typed subset. Correlated functional status among segregating V segments might reflect linkage disequilibrium, but an unknown experimental factor could not be ruled out. In a later analysis, TCR association rates were found to vary across HLA loci, with the most associated TCRs seen for DRB1 alleles and the fewest for HLA-C alleles. CMV serostatus was the only immune exposure information available for the cohort. Assigning TCR associations to individual alleles was difficult when HLA alleles, especially DR and DQ, strongly co-occurred. The classifier was reported to diagnose cytomegalovirus status with high specificity and sensitivity in both the original cohort and the validation cohort. Because the 87-base-pair reads could not distinguish some IMGT-functional V segments, including TRBV6-2 and TRBV6-3, those segments were excluded. Across donors, most TCR sequences were observed very rarely, whereas some public TCRs were present in many individuals. A group of highly shared sequence variants was considered likely to be a technical artifact of the sequencing pipeline. A total of fewer than 200 TCR beta chains were listed by the study as associated with cytomegalovirus. A later genetic analysis reported fewer N-insertions in productive TCRs among donors in an Asian-associated ancestry cluster than the roughly 620-donor mean. Because counts were too low, under 20 rarely observed V segments, including chromosome 9 orphons, were left out of the earlier analysis of 500 to 650 of the donors. According to a later analysis, parvovirus B19, influenza, CMV and Epstein-Barr virus appeared linked to several top co-occurrence clusters. The cohort was sequenced for TCR beta chains only, and without alpha or paired-chain data the features that could be detected were limited. In vitro tests confirmed that a few of the cytomegalovirus-associated TCR beta chains recognize cytomegalovirus antigens. In a later genetic analysis, a missense DCLRE1C variant was associated with V-gene and J-gene trimming of TCR beta chains, and the association was replicated in an independent cohort. A further reported finding was that TCR beta sequences accurately predicted the HLA-A and HLA-B alleles for most subjects in the first cohort. In a later analysis, HLA-associated TCR beta chains were found to be more clonally expanded and to have lower generation probabilities than equally common non-associated chains. In an earlier analysis of 587 of the donors, most TCR beta V segments appeared in productive rearrangements about 87% or about 30% of the time, broadly matching IMGT annotations. In a later analysis, most CMV-associated TCR beta chains were found to appear HLA-restricted, with HLA associations seemingly driven largely by CMV exposure. Sequencing depth was assumed to be roughly uniform across donors in the presence/absence analyses, though that assumption may not hold.

About this clone itself: This clone's antigen is unknown. No base quality information exists; no much larger clone differs at one position.

This receptor chain uses TRBV4-1 and TRBJ2-1; 11 junctional bases match TRBD1. The sample was PBMCs. The receptor was derived from a man aged 30 to 45 in good health and CMV-seropositive. In nucleotides, the sequence is TGCGCCAGCAGCCAAGCCGACCGGGACAGGGGGATTTTAAGCTCCTACAATGAGCAGTTCTTC. This yields the protein CASSQADRDRGILSSYNEQFF.